This entry lists 7 T cell receptor beta chains sequenced from one sample in a study of blood T cells in healthy people across ages. The authors ran a second PCR of about 6 to 12 cycles using a sample-barcoded 5' primer and a J-beta primer mix. TCRdb reanalysed the 5' RACE reads using MiXCR and keeps one entry per CDR3 protein. This repertoire shows around 800,000 distinct CDR3 sequences, roughly 25% found once; its top ten account for approximately 2.9%. In addition, the sample was reused for a study of T cells of mothers and their children.

Sequenced material: blood. Source of these receptors: a boy aged 5-17 years in good health.

The rearrangement joins TRBV7-8 to TRBJ2-7; D perhaps matches TRBD2 (7 bases). The CDR3 is 15 amino acids. Germline assignment: CDR1 SGHVS and CDR2 FQNEAQ. V lost 1 base to trimming and J lost 2 bases, with 12 bases between them. CDR3 nucleotide sequence: TGTGCCAGCAGCTTAGGGGGGGGGACACCCTACGAGCAGTACTTC. Translating gives CASSLGGGTPYEQYF.

This chain uses TRBV28 with TRBJ1-4, with 7 nucleotides matching TRBD1. The V gene's germline CDR1 is MDHEN and CDR2 SYDVKM. This CDR3 is built from 15 residues. V lost 3 bases to trimming and J lost 6 bases; unmatched junction nucleotides: 7. This chain's CDR3 is CASSLLRDSHEKLFF. DNA for the CDR3: TGTGCCAGCAGTTTGTTAAGGGACAGCCATGAAAAACTGTTTTTT. The complete variable domain, with remaining parts taken from reference TRBV28 and TRBJ1-4, reads DVKVTQSSRYLVKRTGEKVFLECVQDMDHENMFWYRQDPGLGLRLIYFSYDVKMKEKGDIPEGYSVSREKKERFSLILESASTNQTSMYLCASSLLRDSHEKLFFGSGTQLSVL.

The rearrangement uses TRBV6-2 or TRBV6-3 and TRBJ1-1; D is uncertain. In germline, CDR1 is MNHEY, CDR2 SVGEGT. V lost 6 bases and J lost 10, with 15 bases in between. The CDR3 has 12 amino acids. The CDR3 protein is CASRSDLSRAFF. The DNA of the CDR3 is TGTGCCAGCAGATCTGATCTATCCCGAGCTTTCTTT.

In its sample, this clonotype was seen once. The chain is built from TRBV7-3 and TRBJ1-1; D is possibly TRBD1 (6 bases). The CDR3 spans 16 residues. Germline-derived CDR1 and CDR2 are SGHTA and FQGTGA. The germline V and J ends were trimmed by 5 bases and 0 bases, with 16 bases remaining between them. The CDR3 coding sequence is TGTGCCAGCAGCCCGGGGGGGCAGGGTATGAACACTGAAGCTTTCTTT. It is translated as CASSPGGQGMNTEAFF.

This clonotype was seen more than once but under ten times. This chain uses TRBV27 with TRBJ2-7; 9 positions match TRBD2. Per germline, CDR1 MNHEY and CDR2 SMNVEV (reference sequence). J gave up 2 bases and V 3 bases, and 8 bases lay outside the gene matches. The CDR3 loop spans 16 amino acids. The CDR3 sequence: CASSFSLAGKTYEQYF. The CDR3 nucleotides read TGTGCCAGCAGTTTCTCGCTAGCGGGGAAAACCTACGAGCAGTACTTC.

This clonotype has a handful of counts. The V and J genes are TRBV30 and TRBJ1-6, with 9 bases matching TRBD1. The CDR3 consists of 16 residues. Germline V gene sequence: CDR1 GTSNPN, CDR2 SVGIG (reference sequence). With V trimmed by 2 bases and J by 10 bases, 12 bases remained unmatched. The CDR3 DNA reads TGTGCCTGGAGTACCGGACAGGGGTCGGGTAAATCACCCCTCCACTTT. The encoded protein is CAWSTGQGSGKSPLHF.

The chain is built from TRBV3-1 and TRBJ2-5, with D perhaps TRBD2 (6 bases). There are 16 residues in the CDR3. V was trimmed by 0 bases and J by 4 bases, leaving 15 bases between them. Germline V gives CDR1 LGHDT, CDR2 YNNKEL (reference sequence). CDR3 in amino acids: CASSQDLQGLRETQYF. The CDR3, as DNA: TGTGCCAGCAGCCAAGACCTTCAGGGACTTAGAGAGACCCAGTACTTC.